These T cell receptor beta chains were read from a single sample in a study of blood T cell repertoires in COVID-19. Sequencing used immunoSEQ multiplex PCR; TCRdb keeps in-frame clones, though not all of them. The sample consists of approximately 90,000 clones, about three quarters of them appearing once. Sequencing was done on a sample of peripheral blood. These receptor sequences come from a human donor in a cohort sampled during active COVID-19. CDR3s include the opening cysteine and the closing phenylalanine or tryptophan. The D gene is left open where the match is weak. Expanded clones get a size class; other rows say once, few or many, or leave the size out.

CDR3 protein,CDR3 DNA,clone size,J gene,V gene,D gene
CASSFTGTSGKGEQFF,TGTGCCAGCAGTTTCACCGGGACTAGCGGGAAGGGTGAGCAGTTCTTC,NA,TRBJ2-1,TRBV28,TRBD2
CASKGLAGMAQYF,TGTGCCAGCAAGGGACTAGCAGGGATGGCGCAGTATTTT,NA,TRBJ2-3,TRBV7-2,TRBD2
CASSLGLVGHHNEQFF,TGTGCCAGCAGCTTGGGTTTAGTCGGACACCACAATGAGCAGTTCTTC,NA,TRBJ2-1,TRBV5-4,NA
CASSPREHNEQFF,TGTGCCAGCAGCCCCCGGGAGCACAATGAGCAGTTCTTC,NA,TRBJ2-1,TRBV7-6,NA
CASSLRFTDYLGNEQFF,TGTGCCAGCAGCTTGCGGTTTACGGACTACCTAGGGAATGAGCAGTTCTTC,NA,TRBJ2-1,TRBV11-2,NA
CASSLGFRAGSTYEQYF,TGTGCCAGCAGTTTAGGATTTAGGGCGGGCTCAACCTACGAGCAGTACTTC,NA,TRBJ2-7,TRBV27,NA
CASKNGQGAGELFF,TGTGCCAGTAAAAATGGACAGGGGGCCGGGGAGCTGTTTTTT,NA,TRBJ2-2,TRBV19,TRBD1
CASSPKAGGLVENIQYF,TGTGCCAGCAGCCCTAAAGCGGGAGGGCTGGTGGAAAACATTCAGTACTTC,NA,TRBJ2-4,TRBV7-2,TRBD2
CAISESTGAGELFF,TGTGCCATCAGTGAATCAACGGGGGCCGGGGAGCTGTTTTTT,NA,TRBJ2-2,TRBV10-3,NA
CASSFLAGGLDEQYF,TGTGCCAGCAGCTTTCTGGCGGGGGGATTAGACGAGCAGTACTTC,NA,TRBJ2-7,TRBV7-2,TRBD2
CASSVGAISTDTQYF,TGTGCCAGCAGCGTAGGCGCCATCAGCACAGATACGCAGTATTTT,NA,TRBJ2-3,TRBV9,NA
CASSSQGVGGYTF,TGTGCCAGCAGTTCACAGGGGGTTGGTGGCTACACCTTC,NA,TRBJ1-2,TRBV12-3/TRBV12-4,TRBD1
CASLGGTGTGELFF,TGTGCCAGTCTGGGCGGGACGGGCACCGGGGAGCTGTTTTTT,NA,TRBJ2-2,TRBV19,NA
CATSPGQPPYEQYF,TGTGCCACCAGCCCCGGACAGCCTCCCTACGAGCAGTACTTC,NA,TRBJ2-7,TRBV15,NA
CASARDNNQPQHF,TGTGCCAGCGCCAGGGACAACAATCAGCCCCAGCATTTT,NA,TRBJ1-5,TRBV2,NA
CASLSKTVSYEQYF,TGTGCCAGTCTATCAAAGACAGTTTCCTACGAGCAGTACTTC,once,TRBJ2-7,TRBV6-5,NA
CASSFGTGGNYGYTF,TGTGCCAGCAGCTTTGGCACAGGGGGCAACTATGGCTACACCTTC,once,TRBJ1-2,TRBV5-6,TRBD1
CASSYSPGGELFF,TGTGCCAGCAGTTATTCACCGGGGGGGGAGCTGTTTTTT,NA,TRBJ2-2,TRBV6-2/TRBV6-3,NA
CASSYGLSYEQYF,TGTGCCAGCAGTTATGGCCTTTCCTACGAGCAGTACTTC,once,TRBJ2-7,TRBV6-5,NA
CAISVSGPYEQYF,TGTGCCATCAGTGTGTCGGGGCCCTACGAGCAGTACTTC,NA,TRBJ2-7,TRBV10-3,NA
CASREPPHEQYF,TGTGCCAGCAGGGAGCCTCCCCACGAGCAGTACTTC,NA,TRBJ2-7,TRBV12-3/TRBV12-4,NA
CASSQTGGDSNQPQHF,TGTGCCAGCAGCCAAACAGGGGGGGATAGCAATCAGCCCCAGCATTTT,NA,TRBJ1-5,TRBV4-2,TRBD1
CASSTQGHTEAFF,TGTGCCAGCAGCACACAGGGCCACACTGAAGCTTTCTTT,NA,TRBJ1-1,TRBV7-3,NA
CASSPVMASGETQYF,TGTGCCAGCTCCCCCGTTATGGCTAGCGGAGAGACCCAGTACTTC,NA,TRBJ2-5,TRBV18,TRBD2
CASSLWASGRSNEQFF,TGTGCCAGCAGTTTATGGGCTAGCGGGAGAAGTAATGAGCAGTTCTTC,NA,TRBJ2-1,TRBV28,TRBD2
CATSRDSPLHF,TGTGCCACCAGTCGGGATTCACCCCTCCACTTT,NA,TRBJ1-6,TRBV24-1,NA
CASSLRGGTEAFF,TGTGCCAGCAGTTTACGGGGTGGGACTGAAGCTTTCTTT,NA,TRBJ1-1,TRBV12-3/TRBV12-4,NA
CASSGQGALNTEAFF,TGTGCCAGCTCCGGACAGGGGGCCCTCAACACTGAAGCTTTCTTT,NA,TRBJ1-1,TRBV18,TRBD1
CASSLAGGASYEQYF,TGTGCCAGCAGCTTAGCTGGGGGCGCGTCCTACGAGCAGTACTTC,NA,TRBJ2-7,TRBV7-2,NA
CASSPYGGYEQYF,TGTGCCAGCAGCCCCTACGGGGGCTACGAGCAGTACTTC,NA,TRBJ2-7,TRBV7-3,NA
CASSPERTGSTEQFF,TGTGCCAGCTCACCGGAACGGACAGGATCAACTGAGCAGTTCTTC,NA,TRBJ2-1,TRBV18,TRBD1
CASSYSTSGSVGSQYF,TGTGCCAGCAGTTACTCAACTAGCGGGAGTGTAGGGTCCCAGTACTTC,once,TRBJ2-5,TRBV6-5,TRBD2
CASSSRGIGSPLHF,TGTGCCAGCAGCTCGCGGGGCATCGGGTCACCCCTCCACTTT,NA,TRBJ1-6,TRBV7-2,NA
CASSARQGQGVSYEQYF,TGTGCCAGCAGCGCGCGACAGGGGCAAGGGGTCTCCTACGAGCAGTACTTC,NA,TRBJ2-7,TRBV7-9,TRBD1
CASRNLAGGPYNEQFF,TGTGCCAGCAGAAACCTAGCGGGAGGCCCCTACAATGAGCAGTTCTTC,NA,TRBJ2-1,TRBV27,TRBD2
CASSKQAGSIETQYF,TGTGCCAGCAGTAAGCAAGCGGGTAGTATAGAGACCCAGTACTTC,NA,TRBJ2-5,TRBV6-2/TRBV6-3,NA
CASSPPNVPGRGADTQYF,TGTGCCAGCTCACCACCTAACGTTCCCGGGAGAGGGGCAGATACGCAGTATTTT,NA,TRBJ2-3,TRBV18,NA
CASSFWGSTYEQYF,TGTGCCAGCAGCTTCTGGGGCAGCACCTACGAGCAGTACTTC,NA,TRBJ2-7,TRBV5-5,NA
CASSLKLNTGELFF,TGTGCCAGCAGCTTAAAACTTAACACCGGGGAGCTGTTTTTT,NA,TRBJ2-2,TRBV7-3,NA
CSVVPGSTDTQYF,TGCAGCGTTGTGCCGGGATCCACAGATACGCAGTATTTT,NA,TRBJ2-3,TRBV29-1,NA